What follows describes a single T cell receptor beta chain. Its antigen is currently unknown. This sample was taken from a study of cytomegalovirus exposure and HLA in healthy donors. General study findings and limits: The dataset shows that most TCR sequences were rare, while some public TCRs occurred in many donors. Diagnosis of cytomegalovirus status made by the classifier reportedly showed high specificity and sensitivity. It was approximately 160 TCR beta chains that were listed as cytomegalovirus-associated.

The CDR3 runs to 15 residues. Trimming removed 3 bases from V and 4 bases from J, with 15 bases in between. CDR1 SEHNR and CDR2 FQNEAQ come from the germline V gene (reference sequence). PCR involved 60 Vbeta and 13 Jbeta primers. Repertoires were generated with immunoSEQ multiplex PCR, while TCRdb's copy carries only in-frame clones and drops some. This repertoire shows approximately 100,000 clones, around 9.1% found once; its top ten account for under 6.5%. The sequence was collected from a middle-aged man in good health and CMV-seropositive. The V gene is TRBV7-9, the J gene TRBJ1-2, with D uncertain. Sequencing input: PBMCs. CDR3 region: CASSFGDSASYGYTF. The CDR3 coding sequence is TGTGCCAGCAGCTTCGGAGACTCCGCGAGCTATGGCTACACCTTC.